The rows below give T cell receptor beta chains drawn from one sample of a study of OX40 agonist ivuxolimab in advanced cancers. Measured with immunoSEQ multiplex PCR; TCRdb has only the in-frame clones, and not every one. The sample has about 83,000 clones; 70% to 85% are singletons. This sample comprised CD4+ or CD8+ T cells sorted from blood, obtained in a trial of the OX40 agonist ivuxolimab. The receptors stem from an adult with an advanced solid tumor such as melanoma, head and neck, liver or kidney cancer. CDR3s include the opening cysteine and the closing phenylalanine or tryptophan. The D gene is left open where the match is weak. Only some rows state a clone size, as once, few, many or a class for expanded clones.

j_gene: TRBJ2-7; d_gene: TRBD2; abundance: NA; v_gene: TRBV28; CDR3aa: CASSSLAGGNYEQYF; CDR3nt: TGTGCCAGCAGTTCTTTAGCGGGGGGAAACTACGAGCAGTACTTC
j_gene: TRBJ2-7; d_gene: NA; abundance: NA; v_gene: TRBV6-1; CDR3aa: CASSDSRGGTYEQYF; CDR3nt: TGTGCCAGCAGCGACTCGAGGGGAGGCACCTACGAGCAGTACTTC
j_gene: TRBJ1-2; d_gene: NA; abundance: NA; v_gene: TRBV19; CDR3aa: CASISRFNYGYTF; CDR3nt: TGTGCCAGTATCTCCCGGTTTAACTATGGCTACACCTTC
j_gene: TRBJ1-1; d_gene: NA; abundance: NA; v_gene: TRBV5-1; CDR3aa: CASSPPSGTEAFF; CDR3nt: TGCGCCAGCAGCCCCCCCTCGGGAACTGAAGCTTTCTTT
j_gene: TRBJ1-1; d_gene: NA; abundance: NA; v_gene: TRBV7-3; CDR3aa: CASSLGPDTEAFF; CDR3nt: TGTGCCAGCAGCTTAGGTCCGGACACTGAAGCTTTCTTT
j_gene: TRBJ2-1; d_gene: TRBD2; abundance: NA; v_gene: TRBV5-1; CDR3aa: CASSSLAGGIPGEQFF; CDR3nt: TGCGCCAGCAGCTCTTTAGCGGGGGGGATCCCCGGGGAGCAGTTCTTC
j_gene: TRBJ2-1; d_gene: NA; abundance: NA; v_gene: TRBV18; CDR3aa: CASSPPRGPVPYNEQFF; CDR3nt: TGTGCCAGCTCACCACCTCGGGGGCCTGTCCCATACAATGAGCAGTTCTTC
j_gene: TRBJ1-1; d_gene: TRBD1; abundance: NA; v_gene: TRBV5-4; CDR3aa: CASKRTGSTEAFF; CDR3nt: TGTGCCAGCAAAAGGACAGGGTCAACTGAAGCTTTCTTT
j_gene: TRBJ1-6; d_gene: NA; abundance: NA; v_gene: TRBV11-2; CDR3aa: CASSQLGLNNSPLHF; CDR3nt: TGTGCCAGCAGCCAACTGGGACTCAATAATTCACCCCTCCACTTT
j_gene: TRBJ2-1; d_gene: NA; abundance: NA; v_gene: TRBV29-1; CDR3aa: CSGGHNEQFF; CDR3nt: TGCAGCGGCGGACACAATGAGCAGTTCTTC
j_gene: TRBJ2-3; d_gene: TRBD2; abundance: NA; v_gene: TRBV6-5; CDR3aa: CASSSPLAGGSDTQYF; CDR3nt: TGTGCCAGCAGTTCTCCCCTAGCGGGGGGCTCGGATACGCAGTATTTT
j_gene: TRBJ2-7; d_gene: TRBD1; abundance: NA; v_gene: TRBV4-1; CDR3aa: CASSRGQGLNYEQYF; CDR3nt: TGCGCCAGCAGCCGGGGACAGGGGTTAAACTACGAGCAGTACTTC
j_gene: TRBJ2-7; d_gene: TRBD2; abundance: once; v_gene: TRBV4-1; CDR3aa: CASSRKGASGKSLGEQYF; CDR3nt: TGCGCCAGCAGCCGCAAGGGGGCTAGCGGGAAATCGCTTGGCGAGCAGTACTTC
j_gene: TRBJ2-5; d_gene: NA; abundance: once; v_gene: TRBV30; CDR3aa: CAWRRVGETQYF; CDR3nt: TGTGCCTGGAGGAGGGTTGGGGAGACCCAGTACTTC
j_gene: TRBJ2-7; d_gene: TRBD1; abundance: NA; v_gene: TRBV7-9; CDR3aa: CASSVTGGYEQYF; CDR3nt: TGTGCCAGCAGTGTAACAGGGGGCTACGAGCAGTACTTC
j_gene: TRBJ1-3; d_gene: NA; abundance: NA; v_gene: TRBV18; CDR3aa: CASSGVASGNTIYF; CDR3nt: TGTGCCAGTTCCGGGGTTGCCTCTGGAAACACCATATATTTT
j_gene: TRBJ2-7; d_gene: TRBD2; abundance: many; v_gene: TRBV9; CDR3aa: CASSVGGPGTNYEQYF; CDR3nt: TGTGCCAGCAGCGTAGGAGGGCCCGGGACTAACTACGAGCAGTACTTC
j_gene: TRBJ1-4; d_gene: TRBD1; abundance: NA; v_gene: TRBV7-2; CDR3aa: CASSRTGGNEKLFF; CDR3nt: TGTGCCAGCAGCCGTACAGGGGGGAATGAAAAACTGTTTTTT
j_gene: TRBJ2-7; d_gene: NA; abundance: NA; v_gene: TRBV4-2; CDR3aa: CASGGASSDEQYF; CDR3nt: TGTGCCAGCGGGGGGGCTTCTAGCGACGAGCAGTACTTC
j_gene: TRBJ1-6; d_gene: TRBD1; abundance: NA; v_gene: TRBV6-1; CDR3aa: CASKVGTGFSPLHF; CDR3nt: TGTGCCAGCAAAGTCGGGACAGGGTTTTCACCCCTCCACTTT
j_gene: TRBJ2-1; d_gene: TRBD2; abundance: NA; v_gene: TRBV30; CDR3aa: CAWSVRGGRNEQFF; CDR3nt: TGTGCCTGGAGTGTACGTGGCGGGAGGAATGAGCAGTTCTTC
j_gene: TRBJ2-7; d_gene: NA; abundance: NA; v_gene: TRBV6-6; CDR3aa: CASKGDASLHEQYF; CDR3nt: TGTGCCAGCAAGGGGGACGCATCACTCCACGAGCAGTACTTC
j_gene: TRBJ2-2; d_gene: NA; abundance: NA; v_gene: TRBV11-3; CDR3aa: CASSLAGTSNTGELFF; CDR3nt: TGTGCCAGCAGCCTCGCCGGGACTTCGAACACCGGGGAGCTGTTTTTT
j_gene: TRBJ2-5; d_gene: NA; abundance: NA; v_gene: TRBV2; CDR3aa: CASSEYETQYF; CDR3nt: TGTGCCAGCAGTGAATATGAGACCCAGTACTTC
j_gene: TRBJ1-3; d_gene: TRBD1; abundance: NA; v_gene: TRBV7-6; CDR3aa: CASSSRTGGNTIYF; CDR3nt: TGTGCCAGCAGCTCCCGGACAGGGGGAAACACCATATATTTT
j_gene: TRBJ1-1; d_gene: NA; abundance: NA; v_gene: TRBV19; CDR3aa: CASSPQGLSTEAFF; CDR3nt: TGTGCCAGTAGTCCCCAGGGCTTAAGTACTGAAGCTTTCTTT
j_gene: TRBJ2-7; d_gene: TRBD1; abundance: NA; v_gene: TRBV4-1; CDR3aa: CASSQTGGPYEQYF; CDR3nt: TGCGCCAGCAGCCAGACAGGGGGGCCCTACGAGCAGTACTTC
j_gene: TRBJ1-1; d_gene: NA; abundance: NA; v_gene: TRBV11-3; CDR3aa: CASSLDHGKIGTEAFF; CDR3nt: TGTGCCAGCAGCTTAGATCACGGCAAAATAGGCACTGAAGCTTTCTTT
j_gene: TRBJ1-3; d_gene: TRBD1; abundance: NA; v_gene: TRBV29-1; CDR3aa: CSVDQTGAGNTIYF; CDR3nt: TGCAGCGTTGACCAGACAGGGGCTGGAAACACCATATATTTT
j_gene: TRBJ2-5; d_gene: TRBD1; abundance: NA; v_gene: TRBV27; CDR3aa: CASSQLYGTAEETQYF; CDR3nt: TGTGCCAGCAGTCAACTCTACGGGACAGCCGAAGAGACCCAGTACTTC
j_gene: TRBJ2-3; d_gene: NA; abundance: NA; v_gene: TRBV7-9; CDR3aa: CASNLRQRKAGDTQYF; CDR3nt: TGTGCCAGCAACTTAAGGCAACGTAAGGCGGGAGATACGCAGTATTTT
j_gene: TRBJ1-4; d_gene: NA; abundance: few; v_gene: TRBV18; CDR3aa: CASSPPGGAIEKLFF; CDR3nt: TGTGCCAGCTCACCACCGGGGGGCGCGATTGAAAAACTGTTTTTT
j_gene: TRBJ1-3; d_gene: TRBD1; abundance: NA; v_gene: TRBV7-2; CDR3aa: CASSLGPRDSLGNTIYF; CDR3nt: TGTGCCAGCAGCTTAGGGCCTCGGGACAGCCTTGGAAACACCATATATTTT
j_gene: TRBJ1-2; d_gene: NA; abundance: NA; v_gene: TRBV19; CDR3aa: CASSIQPGPYGYTF; CDR3nt: TGTGCCAGTAGTATCCAGCCAGGACCCTATGGCTACACCTTC
j_gene: TRBJ1-1; d_gene: TRBD1; abundance: NA; v_gene: TRBV7-9; CDR3aa: CASSPSGQMNTEAFF; CDR3nt: TGTGCCAGCAGCCCCTCGGGACAGATGAACACTGAAGCTTTCTTT
j_gene: TRBJ2-7; d_gene: NA; abundance: NA; v_gene: TRBV6-1; CDR3aa: CASRREDSYEQYF; CDR3nt: TGTGCCAGCAGAAGGGAGGACAGTTACGAGCAGTACTTC
j_gene: TRBJ2-2; d_gene: NA; abundance: once; v_gene: TRBV19; CDR3aa: CASSPLETGRGELFF; CDR3nt: TGTGCCAGTAGTCCCCTTGAAACGGGCCGCGGGGAGCTGTTTTTT
j_gene: TRBJ2-1; d_gene: NA; abundance: NA; v_gene: TRBV19; CDR3aa: CASSITGSTYNEQFF; CDR3nt: TGTGCCAGTAGTATAACAGGGTCGACCTACAATGAGCAGTTCTTC
j_gene: TRBJ1-1; d_gene: NA; abundance: few; v_gene: TRBV2; CDR3aa: CASSPHTEAFF; CDR3nt: TGTGCCAGCAGTCCCCATACTGAAGCTTTCTTT
j_gene: TRBJ2-3; d_gene: NA; abundance: NA; v_gene: TRBV7-6; CDR3aa: CASSIDLDTQYF; CDR3nt: TGTGCCAGCAGCATTGATCTAGATACGCAGTATTTT
j_gene: TRBJ2-5; d_gene: TRBD1; abundance: once; v_gene: TRBV6-1; CDR3aa: CASRGQEETQYF; CDR3nt: TGTGCCAGCCGGGGACAGGAAGAGACCCAGTACTTC
j_gene: TRBJ1-2; d_gene: NA; abundance: NA; v_gene: TRBV30; CDR3aa: CAWRPAGPSNYGYTF; CDR3nt: TGTGCCTGGCGCCCGGCCGGCCCCTCTAACTATGGCTACACCTTC
j_gene: TRBJ1-2; d_gene: NA; abundance: NA; v_gene: TRBV9; CDR3aa: CASSVDESGYGYTF; CDR3nt: TGTGCCAGCAGCGTAGACGAGAGTGGCTATGGCTACACCTTC
j_gene: TRBJ2-3; d_gene: TRBD2; abundance: NA; v_gene: TRBV6-6; CDR3aa: CASSLAGATDTQYF; CDR3nt: TGTGCCAGCAGCCTAGCGGGGGCGACAGATACGCAGTATTTT
j_gene: TRBJ1-3; d_gene: NA; abundance: NA; v_gene: TRBV7-2; CDR3aa: CASSLGRRNSGNTIYF; CDR3nt: TGTGCCAGCAGCTTAGGGAGACGGAACTCTGGAAACACCATATATTTT
j_gene: TRBJ1-3; d_gene: NA; abundance: NA; v_gene: TRBV18; CDR3aa: CASSPRREGTGNTIYF; CDR3nt: TGTGCCAGCTCACCACGCAGGGAAGGGACTGGAAACACCATATATTTT
j_gene: TRBJ1-2; d_gene: NA; abundance: NA; v_gene: TRBV10-2; CDR3aa: CASSESWGDYGYTF; CDR3nt: TGCGCCAGCAGTGAGTCATGGGGGGACTATGGCTACACCTTC
j_gene: TRBJ2-4; d_gene: NA; abundance: few; v_gene: TRBV19; CDR3aa: CASSIGKAKNIQYF; CDR3nt: TGTGCCAGTAGTATAGGGAAGGCCAAAAACATTCAGTACTTC
j_gene: TRBJ2-7; d_gene: NA; abundance: NA; v_gene: TRBV18; CDR3aa: CASSPFFRDSPYEQYF; CDR3nt: TGTGCCAGCTCACCCTTTTTCCGGGACTCCCCTTACGAGCAGTACTTC
j_gene: TRBJ2-2; d_gene: TRBD2; abundance: NA; v_gene: TRBV5-1; CDR3aa: CASSLAKHMGAGADTGELFF; CDR3nt: TGCGCCAGCAGCTTGGCCAAACACATGGGAGCGGGGGCCGACACCGGGGAGCTGTTTTTT
j_gene: TRBJ1-1; d_gene: NA; abundance: NA; v_gene: TRBV5-1; CDR3aa: CASVPRGHRNTEAFF; CDR3nt: TGCGCCAGCGTCCCTAGGGGACATAGGAACACTGAAGCCTTCTTT
j_gene: TRBJ1-5; d_gene: TRBD1; abundance: NA; v_gene: TRBV5-1; CDR3aa: CASSRTGENQPQHF; CDR3nt: TGCGCCAGCAGCCGGACAGGGGAAAATCAGCCCCAGCATTTT
j_gene: TRBJ1-3; d_gene: TRBD1; abundance: NA; v_gene: TRBV5-1; CDR3aa: CASRTDRGAGNTIYF; CDR3nt: TGCGCCAGCAGAACGGACAGGGGAGCAGGAAACACCATATATTTT
j_gene: TRBJ2-1; d_gene: NA; abundance: NA; v_gene: TRBV27; CDR3aa: CASSPVEGEQFF; CDR3nt: TGTGCCAGCAGTCCGGTAGAAGGTGAGCAGTTCTTC
j_gene: TRBJ1-5; d_gene: TRBD1; abundance: NA; v_gene: TRBV6-1; CDR3aa: CASSGGQGASQPQHF; CDR3nt: TGTGCCAGCAGTGGGGGACAGGGGGCATCTCAGCCCCAGCATTTT
j_gene: TRBJ2-7; d_gene: NA; abundance: NA; v_gene: TRBV5-1; CDR3aa: CASSTYGREDEQYF; CDR3nt: TGCGCCAGCAGTACATACGGACGGGAAGACGAGCAGTACTTC
j_gene: TRBJ1-5; d_gene: NA; abundance: once; v_gene: TRBV5-6; CDR3aa: CASSFWAGSNHQPQHF; CDR3nt: TGTGCCAGCAGCTTCTGGGCAGGGAGCAATCATCAGCCCCAGCATTTT
j_gene: TRBJ1-1; d_gene: TRBD1; abundance: NA; v_gene: TRBV7-2; CDR3aa: CASSREGAGEAFF; CDR3nt: TGTGCCAGCAGCCGAGAGGGGGCGGGTGAAGCTTTCTTT
j_gene: TRBJ2-5; d_gene: NA; abundance: NA; v_gene: TRBV25-1; CDR3aa: CAAQGLETQYF; CDR3nt: TGTGCTGCACAGGGACTCGAGACCCAGTACTTC